The rows below give T cell receptor beta chains drawn from one sample of a study of T-cell memory formation after mild COVID-19. MiXCR was run by TCRdb on the 5' RACE reads, yielding one entry per CDR3 protein. The sample lists 100,000 to 120,000 distinct CDR3 sequences; roughly a sixth were seen once. Source material: PBMCs or a T cell subset sorted from them (not recorded which). Source of these receptors: a young man who had mild COVID-19 (a few samples of this study predate the infection). Cell type and time point are not known. CDR3s include the opening cysteine and the closing phenylalanine or tryptophan. The D gene is left open where the match is weak. Expanded clones are given a class, and other clones once, few, many or no size at all.

>TRBJ2-3|TRBV4-2|TRBD2|few
CASSQEGLAGTDTQYF
TGTGCCAGCAGCCAAGAGGGACTAGCGGGCACAGATACGCAGTATTTT
>TRBJ2-6|TRBV12-3/TRBV12-4|.|.
CATQHRGDNSGANVLTF
TGTGCCACCCAACATCGGGGGGACAACTCTGGGGCCAACGTCCTGACTTTC
>TRBJ1-4|TRBV12-3/TRBV12-4|.|.
CASRPGHNEKLFF
TGTGCCAGCAGGCCGGGCCATAATGAAAAACTGTTTTTT
>TRBJ1-1|TRBV5-1|.|few
CASSLWGGVNTEAFF
TGCGCCAGCAGCTTGTGGGGAGGAGTTAACACTGAAGCTTTCTTT
>TRBJ2-2|TRBV4-1|.|few
CASSQVRGVTGELFF
TGCGCCAGCAGCCAAGTCCGGGGAGTCACCGGGGAGCTGTTTTTT
>TRBJ2-5|TRBV5-6|.|.
CASSLVGRSQETQYF
TGTGCCAGCAGCTTGGTTGGCCGAAGCCAAGAGACCCAGTACTTC
>TRBJ2-5|TRBV4-1|TRBD1|few
CASSQDLGTGEYF
TGCGCCAGCAGCCAAGATCTTGGGACAGGGGAGTACTTC
>TRBJ2-3|TRBV5-1|TRBD1|many
CASSSGGYTDTQYF
TGCGCCAGCAGTTCAGGGGGTTACACAGATACGCAGTATTTT
>TRBJ1-6|TRBV2|TRBD1|few
CASSLDRGNSPLHF
TGTGCCAGCAGTTTAGACAGGGGTAATTCACCCCTCCACTTT
>TRBJ2-1|TRBV7-2|.|few
CASRVSRGVYNEQFF
TGTGCCAGCAGAGTATCCCGAGGGGTATACAATGAGCAGTTCTTC
>TRBJ1-1|TRBV2|.|.
CASSGVQNTEAFF
TGTGCCAGCAGTGGGGTCCAGAACACTGAAGCTTTCTTT
>TRBJ1-2|TRBV4-3|.|.
CASSLTENYGYTF
TGCGCCAGCAGCCTAACAGAAAACTATGGCTACACCTTC
>TRBJ1-5|TRBV2|.|.
CASSEGRNQPQHF
TGTGCCAGCAGTGAGGGGCGGAATCAGCCCCAGCATTTT
>TRBJ2-2|TRBV20-1|.|.
CSATLGVTGELFF
TGCAGTGCCACTCTGGGGGTAACCGGGGAGCTGTTTTTT
>TRBJ2-1|TRBV5-1|.|.
CASSSTDAIEQFF
TGCGCCAGCAGCTCCACTGACGCCATCGAGCAGTTCTTC